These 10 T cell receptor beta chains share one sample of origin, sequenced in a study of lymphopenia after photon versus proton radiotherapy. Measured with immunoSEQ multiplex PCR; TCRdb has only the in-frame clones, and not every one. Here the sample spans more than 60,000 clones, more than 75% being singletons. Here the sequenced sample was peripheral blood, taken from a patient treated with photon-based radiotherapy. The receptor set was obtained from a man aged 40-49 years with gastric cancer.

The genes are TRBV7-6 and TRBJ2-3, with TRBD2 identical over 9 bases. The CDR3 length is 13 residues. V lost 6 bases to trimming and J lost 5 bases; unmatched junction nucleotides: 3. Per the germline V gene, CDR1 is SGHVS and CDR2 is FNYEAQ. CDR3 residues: CASRGRGGDTQYF. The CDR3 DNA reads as TGTGCCAGCAGGGGGCGGGGGGGAGATACGCAGTATTTT.

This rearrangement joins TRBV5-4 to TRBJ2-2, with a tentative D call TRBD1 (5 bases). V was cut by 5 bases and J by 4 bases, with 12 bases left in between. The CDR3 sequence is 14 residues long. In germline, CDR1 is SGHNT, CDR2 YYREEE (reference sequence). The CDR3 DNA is TGTGCCAGCAGTTCTGACAGACGCACCGGGGAGCTGTTTTTT. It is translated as CASSSDRRTGELFF.

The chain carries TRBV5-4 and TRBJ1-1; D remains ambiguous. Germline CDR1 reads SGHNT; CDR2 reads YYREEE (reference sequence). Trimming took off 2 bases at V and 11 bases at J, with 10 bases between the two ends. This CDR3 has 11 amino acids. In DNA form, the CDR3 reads TGTGCCAGCAGCTTAGCAGTCGGGGCTTTCTTT. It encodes CASSLAVGAFF.

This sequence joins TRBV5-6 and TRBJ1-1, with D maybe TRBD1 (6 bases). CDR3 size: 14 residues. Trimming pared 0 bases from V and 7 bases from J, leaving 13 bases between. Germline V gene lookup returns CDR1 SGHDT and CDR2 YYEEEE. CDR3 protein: CASSLGTEGYEAFF. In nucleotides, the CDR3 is TGTGCCAGCAGCTTGGGGACAGAGGGTTATGAAGCTTTCTTT.

The CDR3 sequence: CASSLSGHEKLFF. The CDR3 region has the DNA TGTGCCAGCAGTTTATCGGGGCATGAAAAACTGTTTTTT. V usage is TRBV27 and J usage is TRBJ1-4; a weak D match, TRBD1 (5 bases). The CDR3 is made up of 13 amino acids. Trimming stripped 0 bases from V and 6 bases from J, with 5 bases between. Germline-derived CDR1 and CDR2 are MNHEY and SMNVEV (reference sequence).

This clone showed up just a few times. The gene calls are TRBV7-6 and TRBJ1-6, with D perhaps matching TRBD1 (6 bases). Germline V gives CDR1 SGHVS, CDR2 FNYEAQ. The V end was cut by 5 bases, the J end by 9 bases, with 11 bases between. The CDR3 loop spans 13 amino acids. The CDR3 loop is CASSADRFSPLHF. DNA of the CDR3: TGTGCCAGCAGCGCGGACAGATTTTCACCCCTCCACTTT.

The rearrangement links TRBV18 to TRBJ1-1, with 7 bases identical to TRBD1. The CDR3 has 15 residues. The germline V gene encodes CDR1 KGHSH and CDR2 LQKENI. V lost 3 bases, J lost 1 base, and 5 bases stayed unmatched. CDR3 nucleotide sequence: TGTGCCAGCTCACCCGACAGGGATAAGAACACTGAAGCTTTCTTT. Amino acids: CASSPDRDKNTEAFF.

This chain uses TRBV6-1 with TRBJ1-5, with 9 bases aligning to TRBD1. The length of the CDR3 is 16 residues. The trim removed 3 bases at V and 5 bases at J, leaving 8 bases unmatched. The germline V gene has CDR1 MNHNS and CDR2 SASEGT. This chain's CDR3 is CASSEDRGSPHQPQHF. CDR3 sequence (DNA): TGTGCCAGCAGTGAGGACAGGGGTAGCCCCCATCAGCCCCAGCATTTT.

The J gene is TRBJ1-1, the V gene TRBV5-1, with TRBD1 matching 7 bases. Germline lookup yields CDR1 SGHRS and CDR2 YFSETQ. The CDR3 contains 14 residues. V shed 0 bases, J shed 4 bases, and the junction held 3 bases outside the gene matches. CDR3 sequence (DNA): TGCGCCAGCAGCTTGGGGGACAGTTCCACTGAAGCTTTCTTT. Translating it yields CASSLGDSSTEAFF.

The CDR3 spells CAVGGNYGYTF. The CDR3 bases are TGTGCCGTAGGGGGAAACTATGGCTACACCTTC. The chain uses TRBV6-1 and TRBJ1-2; TRBD1 is a possible D gene (6 bases). Germline values: CDR1 MNHNS, CDR2 SASEGT. Trimming removed 11 bases at V and 2 bases at J, with 9 bases between. The CDR3 sequence is 11 residues long.